This T cell receptor (beta chain) was found in a study of T cell responses to AZD1222 COVID-19 vaccine. The CDR3 totals 14 residues. Germline V gene sequence: CDR1 LNHDA, CDR2 SQIVND (reference sequence). Trimming shortened V by 8 bases and J by 2 bases, and 13 bases separated the two germline ends. Some clones are missing from TCRdb's copy, which holds only in-frame ones; the method was immunoSEQ multiplex PCR. The sample lists more than 95,000 clones, approximately 90% occurring once. The TCR was taken from an adult in good health. The material was peripheral blood, obtained on day 0 of MenACWY control vaccination. The J gene is TRBJ1-3, the V gene TRBV19; D is ambiguous. Written as DNA, the CDR3 is TGTGCCAGTCTAAGCTGGACCGCTGGAAACACCATATATTTT. Protein: CASLSWTAGNTIYF.